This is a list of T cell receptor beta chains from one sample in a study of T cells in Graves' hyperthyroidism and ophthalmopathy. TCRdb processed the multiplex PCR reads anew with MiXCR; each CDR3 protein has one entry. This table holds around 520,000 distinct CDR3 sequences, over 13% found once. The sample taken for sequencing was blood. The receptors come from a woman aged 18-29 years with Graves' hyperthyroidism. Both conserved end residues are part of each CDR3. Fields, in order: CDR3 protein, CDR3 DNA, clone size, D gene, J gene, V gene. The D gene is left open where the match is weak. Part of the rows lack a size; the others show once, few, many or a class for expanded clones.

CSVDTSGSGDEQFF | TGCAGCGTTGACACTAGCGGGAGTGGGGATGAGCAGTTCTTC | many | TRBD2 | TRBJ2-1 | TRBV29-1
CASSLEGQGAGTGELFF | TGTGCCAGCAGCTTAGAGGGACAGGGGGCGGGCACCGGGGAGCTGTTTTTT | many | TRBD1 | TRBJ2-2 | TRBV11-2
CASSFADSVSSYNEQFF | TGTGCCAGCAGCTTCGCAGATAGCGTCAGCTCCTACAATGAGCAGTTCTTC | - | - | TRBJ2-1 | TRBV7-8
CATSREPGEETQYF | TGTGCCACCAGCAGAGAACCGGGAGAGGAGACCCAGTACTTC | once | - | TRBJ2-5 | TRBV15
CARRQGNYGYTF | TGTGCCAGGCGACAGGGTAACTATGGCTACACCTTC | - | TRBD1 | TRBJ1-2 | TRBV6-1
CASSPGGNPTVNQPQHF | TGTGCCAGCAGCCCCGGCGGGAACCCGACAGTCAATCAGCCCCAGCATTTT | - | - | TRBJ1-5 | TRBV7-9
CASSFSGYNEQFF | TGTGCCAGCAGCTTTAGCGGCTACAATGAGCAGTTCTTC | many | - | TRBJ2-1 | TRBV7-3
CSARGLAGGGEQFF | TGCAGTGCTAGGGGACTAGCGGGAGGTGGTGAGCAGTTCTTC | many | TRBD2 | TRBJ2-1 | TRBV20-1
CSARDAVSAKRNEKLFF | TGCAGTGCTAGAGATGCAGTATCGGCAAAAAGGAATGAAAAACTGTTTTTT | many | - | TRBJ1-4 | TRBV20-1
CASSYSTGVAESSYEQYF | TGTGCCAGCAGTTACTCGACGGGGGTAGCAGAGAGCTCCTACGAGCAGTACTTC | many | - | TRBJ2-7 | TRBV6-5
CASSLDFTSGINKQFF | TGTGCCAGCAGCTTAGACTTCACTAGCGGGATTAATAAGCAGTTCTTC | - | TRBD2 | TRBJ2-1 | TRBV7-9
CASSQSTSGRPKDTQYF | TGTGCCAGCAGCCAATCGACTAGCGGGAGGCCCAAAGATACGCAGTATTTT | many | TRBD2 | TRBJ2-3 | TRBV3-1
CASRYGTGVSNQPQHF | TGTGCCAGCAGGTACGGGACAGGGGTTAGCAATCAGCCCCAGCATTTT | many | TRBD1 | TRBJ1-5 | TRBV28
CSVSMTDVGETQYF | TGCAGCGTTTCGATGACAGATGTAGGGGAGACCCAGTACTTC | few | - | TRBJ2-5 | TRBV29-1
CASSLAGGRTNYGYTF | TGTGCCAGCAGCCTCGCGGGGGGACGAACTAACTATGGCTACACCTTC | few | - | TRBJ1-2 | TRBV11-1
CASSETGGLTEAFF | TGTGCCAGCAGTGAGACAGGGGGATTAACTGAAGCTTTCTTT | - | TRBD1 | TRBJ1-1 | TRBV6-1
CATRQGRGTTGELFF | TGTGCCACCAGGCAGGGAAGGGGAACTACCGGGGAGCTGTTTTTT | many | - | TRBJ2-2 | TRBV24-1
CASSRITYEQYF | TGTGCCAGCTCCCGTATAACCTACGAGCAGTACTTC | - | - | TRBJ2-7 | TRBV18
CAWSARGNTGELFF | TGTGCCTGGAGTGCGAGAGGGAACACCGGGGAGCTGTTTTTT | many | - | TRBJ2-2 | TRBV30
CASRGTAGYTF | TGTGCCAGCAGGGGGACGGCTGGCTACACCTTC | few | - | TRBJ1-2 | TRBV6-2/TRBV6-3
CASSYPTSGRFSSYNEQFF | TGTGCCAGCAGTTACCCGACTAGCGGGAGGTTTAGCTCCTACAATGAGCAGTTCTTC | many | TRBD2 | TRBJ2-1 | TRBV6-2/TRBV6-3
CATFGLAGAAFEQFF | TGTGCCACCTTCGGACTAGCGGGAGCGGCTTTTGAGCAGTTCTTC | many | TRBD2 | TRBJ2-1 | TRBV27
CASSIRPGFVPSGANVLTF | TGTGCCAGTAGTATAAGGCCAGGCTTCGTGCCCTCTGGGGCCAACGTCCTGACTTTC | few | - | TRBJ2-6 | TRBV19
CASSSTTGYSGNTIYF | TGTGCCAGCAGCTCTACTACAGGGTACTCTGGAAACACCATATATTTT | few | - | TRBJ1-3 | TRBV7-8
CASSIDHTGTQNIQYF | TGTGCCAGTAGTATAGACCACACCGGGACCCAAAACATTCAGTACTTC | - | - | TRBJ2-4 | TRBV19
CASSPYTTQYF | TGTGCCAGCTCACCGTATACGACCCAGTACTTC | many | - | TRBJ2-5 | TRBV18
CASSLFVSGRPGSNVLTF | TGTGCCAGCAGTTTATTTGTTAGCGGGAGACCTGGGTCCAACGTCCTGACTTTC | - | TRBD2 | TRBJ2-6 | TRBV27
CSAPRDYTDTQYF | TGCAGTGCTCCCCGGGACTACACAGATACGCAGTATTTT | - | TRBD2 | TRBJ2-3 | TRBV20-1
CASDSRETPYF | TGTGCTAGCGACTCCCGTGAGACCCCGTACTTC | - | - | TRBJ2-5 | TRBV28
CATRSGRTDTQYF | TGTGCCACCAGGAGCGGGAGAACAGATACGCAGTATTTT | many | TRBD2 | TRBJ2-3 | TRBV24-1
CASIERGEQYF | TGTGCCAGCATTGAGAGGGGCGAGCAGTACTTC | many | - | TRBJ2-7 | TRBV2
CSARPGGIAKNIQYF | TGCAGTGCTAGGCCCGGGGGGATCGCCAAAAACATTCAGTACTTC | few | TRBD2 | TRBJ2-4 | TRBV20-1
CASSQGLTNNEQFF | TGTGCCAGCAGCCAGGGACTAACCAACAATGAGCAGTTCTTC | - | TRBD2 | TRBJ2-1 | TRBV7-3
CASKTQVAYGYTF | TGTGCCAGCAAGACTCAGGTGGCTTACGGCTACACCTTC | many | - | TRBJ1-2 | TRBV28
CASSWASGSSDTQYF | TGTGCCAGCAGTTGGGCTAGCGGGAGCTCAGATACGCAGTATTTT | few | TRBD2 | TRBJ2-3 | TRBV25-1
CASSEFGTHATYEQYF | TGTGCCAGCAGTGAATTTGGGACGCACGCCACCTACGAGCAGTACTTC | many | - | TRBJ2-7 | TRBV6-1
CASRPPTSGSGTGELFF | TGTGCCAGCAGACCGCCGACTAGCGGGAGCGGCACCGGGGAGCTGTTTTTT | - | TRBD2 | TRBJ2-2 | TRBV7-9
CASSEQGSWEKLFF | TGTGCCAGCAGTGAACAGGGAAGTTGGGAAAAACTGTTTTTT | - | - | TRBJ1-4 | TRBV2
CASSPGQGNNQPQHF | TGTGCCAGCAGTCCCGGACAGGGTAACAATCAGCCCCAGCATTTT | many | TRBD1 | TRBJ1-5 | TRBV27
CASSNTPNALSGNTIYF | TGTGCCAGTAGTAACACCCCGAACGCTCTCTCTGGAAACACCATATATTTT | many | - | TRBJ1-3 | TRBV19
CASSNREETQYF | TGTGCCAGCAGCAACAGGGAAGAGACCCAGTACTTC | many | - | TRBJ2-5 | TRBV2
CASSRGQKAFF | TGTGCCAGCAGTCGGGGACAGAAGGCTTTCTTT | few | TRBD1 | TRBJ1-1 | TRBV6-1
CASSTGTGGANYGYTF | TGTGCCAGCAGTACCGGGACAGGGGGAGCTAACTATGGCTACACCTTC | many | TRBD1 | TRBJ1-2 | TRBV28
CSAKEREGRSFGQFF | TGCAGTGCTAAGGAGCGGGAGGGAAGAAGTTTCGGGCAGTTCTTC | - | TRBD2 | TRBJ2-1 | TRBV20-1
CSVERWTGKHNEQFF | TGCAGCGTTGAACGGTGGACAGGGAAACACAATGAGCAGTTCTTC | many | TRBD1 | TRBJ2-1 | TRBV29-1
CASSQLTGVYGYTF | TGTGCCAGCAGCCAACTGACCGGGGTTTATGGCTACACCTTC | many | - | TRBJ1-2 | TRBV14
CASSIGLAGPYEQYF | TGTGCCAGTAGTATCGGGCTAGCGGGACCCTACGAGCAGTACTTC | - | TRBD2 | TRBJ2-7 | TRBV19
CASSDIGRDGRETEAFF | TGTGCCAGCAGTGATATCGGGCGGGACGGCAGGGAGACTGAAGCTTTCTTT | many | - | TRBJ1-1 | TRBV25-1
CASLGPGGLTDTQYF | TGCGCCAGCCTAGGACCAGGGGGTTTGACAGATACGCAGTATTTT | few | TRBD1 | TRBJ2-3 | TRBV4-1
CASSSLPQGANEKLFF | TGCGCCAGCAGCTCCCTCCCCCAGGGGGCTAATGAAAAACTGTTTTTT | many | TRBD1 | TRBJ1-4 | TRBV5-1
CASSSRSGARETQYF | TGTGCCAGCAGTTCTAGGTCGGGGGCTCGGGAGACCCAGTACTTC | many | - | TRBJ2-5 | TRBV12-3/TRBV12-4
CASSLRGRGFSPLHF | TGTGCCAGCAGCCTCAGGGGGCGCGGATTTTCACCCCTCCACTTT | few | TRBD1 | TRBJ1-6 | TRBV5-6
CASRIPGYGYTF | TGTGCCAGCAGAATTCCCGGCTATGGCTACACCTTC | - | - | TRBJ1-2 | TRBV5-6
CASSLERLKKRGSRGAGELFF | TGTGCCAGCAGCCTGGAGCGCCTAAAGAAACGGGGGAGTCGAGGCGCCGGGGAGCTGTTTTTT | few | - | TRBJ2-2 | TRBV7-9
CASSPGTFTEAFF | TGTGCCAGCAGCCCCGGGACCTTCACTGAAGCTTTCTTT | many | - | TRBJ1-1 | TRBV6-2/TRBV6-3
CASSLEGWGLAGGEQFF | TGTGCCAGCAGCTTAGAGGGGTGGGGGCTAGCGGGAGGTGAGCAGTTCTTC | many | TRBD2 | TRBJ2-1 | TRBV11-2
CASSPGQYNSPLHF | TGTGCCAGCAGTCCAGGACAGTATAATTCACCCCTCCACTTT | - | - | TRBJ1-6 | TRBV6-1
CASSPRTGPGTEAFF | TGTGCCAGCAGCCCTAGGACAGGGCCAGGCACTGAAGCTTTCTTT | - | TRBD1 | TRBJ1-1 | TRBV3-1
CASSVKEGTVQHF | TGTGCCAGCAGCGTAAAAGAGGGGACAGTTCAGCATTTT | many | TRBD1 | TRBJ1-5 | TRBV9